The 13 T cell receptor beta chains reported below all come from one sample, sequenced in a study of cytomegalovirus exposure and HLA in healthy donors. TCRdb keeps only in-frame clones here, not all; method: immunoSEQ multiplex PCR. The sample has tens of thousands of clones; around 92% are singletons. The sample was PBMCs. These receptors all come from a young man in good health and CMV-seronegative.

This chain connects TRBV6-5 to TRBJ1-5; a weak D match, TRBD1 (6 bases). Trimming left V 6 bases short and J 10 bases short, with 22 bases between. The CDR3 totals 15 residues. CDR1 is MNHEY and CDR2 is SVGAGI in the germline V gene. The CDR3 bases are TGTGCCAGCAGCCGTGCCCGGGGGGGGCGGGATCCCCAGCATTTT. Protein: CASSRARGGRDPQHF.

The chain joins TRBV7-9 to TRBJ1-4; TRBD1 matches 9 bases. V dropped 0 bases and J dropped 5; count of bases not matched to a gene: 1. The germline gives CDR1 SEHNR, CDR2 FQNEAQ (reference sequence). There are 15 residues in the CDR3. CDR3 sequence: CASSLAGQGNEKLFF. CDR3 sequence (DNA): TGTGCCAGCAGCTTAGCGGGACAGGGAAATGAAAAACTGTTTTTT.

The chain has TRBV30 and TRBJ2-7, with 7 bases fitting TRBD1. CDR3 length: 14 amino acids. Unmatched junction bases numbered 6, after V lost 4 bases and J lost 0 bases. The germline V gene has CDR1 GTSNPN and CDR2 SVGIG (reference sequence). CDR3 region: CAWIPRQGSYEQYF. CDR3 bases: TGTGCCTGGATACCGCGACAGGGCTCCTACGAGCAGTACTTC. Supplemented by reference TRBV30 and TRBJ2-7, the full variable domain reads SQTIHQWPATLVQPVGSPLSLECTVEGTSNPNLYWYRQAAGRGLQLLFYSVGIGQISSEVPQNLSASRPQDRQFILSSKKLLLSDSGFYLCAWIPRQGSYEQYFGPGTRLTVT.

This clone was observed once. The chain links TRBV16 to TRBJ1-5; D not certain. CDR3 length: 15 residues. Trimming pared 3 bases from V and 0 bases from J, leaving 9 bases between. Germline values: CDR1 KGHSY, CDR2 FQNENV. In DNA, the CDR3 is TGTGCCAGCAGCCACGGGTTGACTAGCAATCAGCCCCAGCATTTT. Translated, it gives CASSHGLTSNQPQHF. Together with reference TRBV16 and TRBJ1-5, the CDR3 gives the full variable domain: GEEVAQTPKHLVRGEGQKAKLYCAPIKGHSYVFWYQQVLKNEFKFLISFQNENVFDETGMPKERFSAKCLPNSPCSLEIQATKLEDSAVYFCASSHGLTSNQPQHFGDGTRLSIL.

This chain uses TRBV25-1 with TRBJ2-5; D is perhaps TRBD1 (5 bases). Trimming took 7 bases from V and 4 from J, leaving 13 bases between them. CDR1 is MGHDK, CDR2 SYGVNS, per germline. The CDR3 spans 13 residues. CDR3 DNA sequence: TGTGCCAGCATTTCCAGGGTCCGAGAGACCCAGTACTTC. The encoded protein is CASISRVRETQYF.

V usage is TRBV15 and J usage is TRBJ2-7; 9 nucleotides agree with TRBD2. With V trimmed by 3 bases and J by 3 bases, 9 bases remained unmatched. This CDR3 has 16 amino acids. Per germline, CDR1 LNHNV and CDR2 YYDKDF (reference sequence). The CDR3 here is CATSSVWRGGSYEQYF. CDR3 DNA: TGTGCCACCAGCAGCGTTTGGCGGGGGGGAAGCTACGAGCAGTACTTC.

The CDR3 DNA sequence: TGTGCCAGCAGCTTAACGCCGGGACAGGGGATCGGGGAGCTGTTTTTT. This translates into CASSLTPGQGIGELFF. The J gene is TRBJ2-2, the V gene TRBV7-9, with TRBD1 matching over 10 bases. The ends lost 2 bases at V and 7 bases at J; junction bases unmatched: 7. Germline V CDR1 and CDR2: SEHNR, FQNEAQ (reference sequence). This CDR3 is 16 amino acids long. Filled out from reference TRBV7-9 and TRBJ2-2, the complete variable domain reads DTGVSQNPRHKITKRGQNVTFRCDPISEHNRLYWYRQTLGQGPEFLTYFQNEAQLEKSRLLSDRFSAERPKGSFSTLEIQRTEQGDSAMYLCASSLTPGQGIGELFFGEGSRLTVL.

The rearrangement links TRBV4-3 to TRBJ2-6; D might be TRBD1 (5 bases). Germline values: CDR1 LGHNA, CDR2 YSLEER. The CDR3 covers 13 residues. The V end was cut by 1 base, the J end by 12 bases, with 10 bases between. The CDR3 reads CASSQGNRPVLTF. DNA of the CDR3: TGCGCCAGCAGCCAAGGAAACAGGCCCGTCCTGACTTTC.

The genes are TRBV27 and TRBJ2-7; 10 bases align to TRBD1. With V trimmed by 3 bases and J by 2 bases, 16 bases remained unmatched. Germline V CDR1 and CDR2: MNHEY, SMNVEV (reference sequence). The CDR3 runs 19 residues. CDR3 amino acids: CASSFRAGQGSLRTYEQYF. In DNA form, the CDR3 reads TGTGCCAGCAGTTTTAGGGCGGGACAGGGGTCCCTTAGGACCTACGAGCAGTACTTC.

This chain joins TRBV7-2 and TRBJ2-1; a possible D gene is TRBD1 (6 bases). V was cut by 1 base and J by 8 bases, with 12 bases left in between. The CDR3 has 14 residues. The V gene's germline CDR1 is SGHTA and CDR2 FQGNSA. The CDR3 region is CASSLGPQGYEQFF. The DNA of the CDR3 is TGTGCCAGCAGCTTAGGGCCCCAGGGGTATGAGCAGTTCTTC. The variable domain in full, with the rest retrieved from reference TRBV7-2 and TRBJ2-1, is GAGVSQSPSNKVTEKGKDVELRCDPISGHTALYWYRQSLGQGLEFLIYFQGNSAPDKSGLPSDRFSAERTGGSVSTLTIQRTQQEDSAVYLCASSLGPQGYEQFFGPGTRLTVL.

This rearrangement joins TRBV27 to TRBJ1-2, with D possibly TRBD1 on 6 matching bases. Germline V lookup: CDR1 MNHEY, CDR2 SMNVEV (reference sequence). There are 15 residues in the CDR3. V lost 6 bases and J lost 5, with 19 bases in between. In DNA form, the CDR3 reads TGTGCCAGCAGCTCCCCTTACAGGGAAGGGTATGGCTACACCTTC. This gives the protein CASSSPYREGYGYTF.

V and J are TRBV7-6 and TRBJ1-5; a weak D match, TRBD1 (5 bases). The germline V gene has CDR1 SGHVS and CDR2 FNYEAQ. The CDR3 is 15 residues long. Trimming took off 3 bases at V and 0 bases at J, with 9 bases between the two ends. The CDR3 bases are TGTGCCAGCAGCTTGGGGGGTGATAGCAATCAGCCCCAGCATTTT. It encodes CASSLGGDSNQPQHF. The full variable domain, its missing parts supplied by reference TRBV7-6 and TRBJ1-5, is GAGVSQSPRYKVTKRGQDVALRCDPISGHVSLYWYRQALGQGPEFLTYFNYEAQQDKSGLPNDRFSAERPEGSISTLTIQRTEQRDSAMYRCASSLGGDSNQPQHFGDGTRLSIL.

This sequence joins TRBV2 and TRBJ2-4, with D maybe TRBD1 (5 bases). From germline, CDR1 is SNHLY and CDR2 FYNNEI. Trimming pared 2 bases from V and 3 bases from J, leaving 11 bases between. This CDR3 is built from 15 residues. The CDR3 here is CASSETGRGKNIQYF. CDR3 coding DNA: TGTGCCAGCAGTGAAACAGGTCGAGGCAAAAACATTCAGTACTTC.